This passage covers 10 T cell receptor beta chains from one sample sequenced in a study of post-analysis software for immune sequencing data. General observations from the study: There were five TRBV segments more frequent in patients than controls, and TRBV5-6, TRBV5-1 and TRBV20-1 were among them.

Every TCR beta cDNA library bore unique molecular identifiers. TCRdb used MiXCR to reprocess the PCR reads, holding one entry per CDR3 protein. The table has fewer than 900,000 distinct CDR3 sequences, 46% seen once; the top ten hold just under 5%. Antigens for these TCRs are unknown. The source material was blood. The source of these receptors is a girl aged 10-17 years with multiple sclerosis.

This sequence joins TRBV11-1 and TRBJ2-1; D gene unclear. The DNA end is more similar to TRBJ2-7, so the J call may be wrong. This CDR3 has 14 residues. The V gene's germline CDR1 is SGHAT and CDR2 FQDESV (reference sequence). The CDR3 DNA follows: TGTGCCAGCAGCTGTGGGCAGTTAGATTACGAGCAGTACTTC. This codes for CASSCGQLDYEQYF.

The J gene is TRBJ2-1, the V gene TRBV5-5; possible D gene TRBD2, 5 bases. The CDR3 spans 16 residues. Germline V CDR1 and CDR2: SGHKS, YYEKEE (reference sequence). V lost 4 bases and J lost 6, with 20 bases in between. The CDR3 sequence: CASSPEDSMSPNEQFF. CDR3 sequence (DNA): TGTGCCAGCAGCCCGGAGGACTCAATGAGCCCCAATGAGCAGTTCTTC.

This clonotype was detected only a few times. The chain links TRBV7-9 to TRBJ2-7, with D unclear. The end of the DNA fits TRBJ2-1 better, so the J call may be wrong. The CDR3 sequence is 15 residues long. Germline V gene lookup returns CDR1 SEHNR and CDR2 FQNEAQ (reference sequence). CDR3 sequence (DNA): TGTGCCAGCAGCTTTGGTCAGCGTAAAATTGATGAGCAGTTCTTC. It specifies CASSFGQRKIDEQFF.

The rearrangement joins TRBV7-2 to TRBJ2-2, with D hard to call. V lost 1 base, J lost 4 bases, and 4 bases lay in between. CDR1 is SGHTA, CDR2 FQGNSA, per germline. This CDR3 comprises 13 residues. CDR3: CASSLDRTGELFF. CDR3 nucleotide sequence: TGTGCCAGCAGCTTAGACCGCACCGGGGAGCTGTTTTTT. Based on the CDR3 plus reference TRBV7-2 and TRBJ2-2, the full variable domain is GAGVSQSPSNKVTEKGKDVELRCDPISGHTALYWYRQSLGQGLEFLIYFQGNSAPDKSGLPSDRFSAERTGGSVSTLTIQRTQQEDSAVYLCASSLDRTGELFFGEGSRLTVL.

This CDR3 reads CASSFLDEAPGDTQYF. In DNA form, the CDR3 reads TGTGCCAGCAGTTTCTTGGACGAAGCACCAGGGGATACGCAGTATTTT. This chain uses TRBV12-3 or TRBV12-4 with TRBJ2-3; perhaps TRBD1 as D (5 bases). The CDR3 covers 16 residues. V gave up 3 bases and J gave up 6 bases, with 19 bases separating them.

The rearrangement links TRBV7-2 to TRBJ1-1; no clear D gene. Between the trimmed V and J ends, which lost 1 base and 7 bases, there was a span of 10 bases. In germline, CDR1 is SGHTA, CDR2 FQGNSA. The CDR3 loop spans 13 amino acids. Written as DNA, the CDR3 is TGTGCCAGCAGCTTAGAAATGAAGCTTGAAGCTTTCTTT. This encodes CASSLEMKLEAFF.

As DNA, the CDR3 is TGTGCCAGCAGTGAATCAGCCAGGTACCAGATGGATGGCTACACCTTC. Translating it yields CASSESARYQMDGYTF. The chain carries TRBV6-1 and TRBJ1-2; no reliable D call. The germline V and J ends were trimmed by 2 bases and 6 bases, with 19 bases remaining between them. The CDR3 has 16 amino acids. The germline gives CDR1 MNHNS, CDR2 SASEGT.

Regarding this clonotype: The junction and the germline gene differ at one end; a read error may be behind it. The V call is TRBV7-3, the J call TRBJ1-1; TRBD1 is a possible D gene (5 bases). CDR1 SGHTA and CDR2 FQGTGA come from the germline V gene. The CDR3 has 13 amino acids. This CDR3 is CAGSLGVGTEAFF. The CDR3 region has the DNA TGTGCCGGCAGCTTGGGGGTCGGGACTGAAGCTTTCTTT.

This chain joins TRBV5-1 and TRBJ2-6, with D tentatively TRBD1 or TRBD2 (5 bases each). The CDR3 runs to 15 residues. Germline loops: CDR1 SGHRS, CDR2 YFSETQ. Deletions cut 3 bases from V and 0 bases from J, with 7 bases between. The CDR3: CASSWGNSGANVLTF. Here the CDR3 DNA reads TGCGCCAGCAGCTGGGGGAACTCTGGGGCCAACGTCCTGACTTTC.

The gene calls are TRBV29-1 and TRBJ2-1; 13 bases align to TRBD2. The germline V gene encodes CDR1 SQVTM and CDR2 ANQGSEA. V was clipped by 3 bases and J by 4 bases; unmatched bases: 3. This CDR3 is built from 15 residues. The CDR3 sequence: CSVEGLAGQYNEQFF. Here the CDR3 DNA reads TGCAGCGTTGAGGGACTAGCGGGACAATACAATGAGCAGTTCTTC.